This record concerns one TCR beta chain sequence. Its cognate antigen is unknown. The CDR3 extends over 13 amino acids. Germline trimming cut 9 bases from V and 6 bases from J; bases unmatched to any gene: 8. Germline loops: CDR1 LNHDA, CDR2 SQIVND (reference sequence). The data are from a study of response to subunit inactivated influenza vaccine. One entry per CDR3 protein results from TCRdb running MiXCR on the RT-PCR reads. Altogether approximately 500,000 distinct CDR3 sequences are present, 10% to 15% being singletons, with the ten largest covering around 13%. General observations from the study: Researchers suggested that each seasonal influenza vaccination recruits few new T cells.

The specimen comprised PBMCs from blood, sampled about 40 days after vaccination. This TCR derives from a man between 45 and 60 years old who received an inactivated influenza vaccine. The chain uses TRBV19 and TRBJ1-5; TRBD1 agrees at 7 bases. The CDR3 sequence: CASSQGSGQPQHF. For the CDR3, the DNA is TGTGCCAGCTCACAGGGGTCGGGTCAGCCCCAGCATTTT.